This is a list of T cell receptor beta chains from one sample in a study of blood T cells in healthy people across ages. A single record per CDR3 protein comes from TCRdb applying MiXCR to the 5' RACE reads. The profile shows hundreds of thousands of distinct CDR3 sequences, roughly 50% of them singletons. The sequenced sample consisted of blood. The receptors derive from a woman aged 55-70 years in good health. The CDR3 runs from the conserved cysteine through the conserved F or W. The D gene is left open where the match is weak. Size is omitted from some rows. Given values are once, few, many or a class for expanded clones.

v_call: TRBV28; d_call: .; clone_size: .; j_call: TRBJ1-5; cdr3_nt: TGTGCCAGCAGCCCCTATGTAGTGAGCAATCAGCCCCAGCATTTT; cdr3_aa: CASSPYVVSNQPQHF
v_call: TRBV7-2; d_call: .; clone_size: .; j_call: TRBJ2-1; cdr3_nt: TGTGCCAGCAGCTTAGAAAGATCCTACAATGTGCAGTTCTTC; cdr3_aa: CASSLERSYNVQFF
v_call: TRBV5-1; d_call: TRBD1; clone_size: few; j_call: TRBJ2-1; cdr3_nt: TGCGCCAGCAGCACAGGGGGGAGCTCCTACAATGAGCAGTTCTTC; cdr3_aa: CASSTGGSSYNEQFF
v_call: TRBV7-9; d_call: TRBD1; clone_size: few; j_call: TRBJ1-2; cdr3_nt: TGTGCCAGCAGCCCCTTGACAGGGTTTGGCTACACCTTC; cdr3_aa: CASSPLTGFGYTF
v_call: TRBV29-1; d_call: TRBD1; clone_size: .; j_call: TRBJ2-7; cdr3_nt: TGCAGCATAAAGACGGGACAGAGGACCTACGAGCAGTACTTC; cdr3_aa: CSIKTGQRTYEQYF
v_call: TRBV28; d_call: .; clone_size: .; j_call: TRBJ2-5; cdr3_nt: TGTGCCAGCAGGAGGACTCTAGCTCAGAGTGAGCAGTACTTC; cdr3_aa: CASRRTLAQSEQYF
v_call: TRBV2; d_call: .; clone_size: .; j_call: TRBJ2-7; cdr3_nt: TGTGCCAGCACGGTAATTTCGGGAGTTTACGAGCAGTACTTC; cdr3_aa: CASTVISGVYEQYF
v_call: TRBV28; d_call: TRBD1; clone_size: .; j_call: TRBJ1-2; cdr3_nt: TGTGCCAGCAGGACAAGGGACAGGGTGGGTCTCTATGGCTACACCTTC; cdr3_aa: CASRTRDRVGLYGYTF
v_call: TRBV5-1; d_call: TRBD1; clone_size: few; j_call: TRBJ2-3; cdr3_nt: TGCGCCAGCAGCAGAGGACAGGGATTTGCAGATACGCAGTATTTT; cdr3_aa: CASSRGQGFADTQYF
v_call: TRBV29-1; d_call: .; clone_size: .; j_call: TRBJ1-1; cdr3_nt: TGCAGCGTTGGCGGGTTGGGGACTGAAGCTTTCTTT; cdr3_aa: CSVGGLGTEAFF
v_call: TRBV6-2/TRBV6-3; d_call: .; clone_size: few; j_call: TRBJ2-3; cdr3_nt: TGTGCCAGCAGTTACTCGGGCCCCCCCTGGGATACGCAGTATTTT; cdr3_aa: CASSYSGPPWDTQYF
v_call: TRBV28; d_call: .; clone_size: few; j_call: TRBJ2-4; cdr3_nt: TGTGCCAGCAGTTTAGGAAGCAGCACCAAAAACATTCAGTACTTC; cdr3_aa: CASSLGSSTKNIQYF
v_call: TRBV20-1; d_call: .; clone_size: .; j_call: TRBJ1-2; cdr3_nt: TGCAGTGCTAGTATTTTGAGCTATGGCTACACCTTC; cdr3_aa: CSASILSYGYTF
v_call: TRBV28; d_call: .; clone_size: .; j_call: TRBJ2-1; cdr3_nt: TGTGCCAGCAGTTTATCATCAGGGGTCCTCTACAATGAGCAGTTCTTC; cdr3_aa: CASSLSSGVLYNEQFF
v_call: TRBV10-3; d_call: .; clone_size: .; j_call: TRBJ2-5; cdr3_nt: TGTGCCATCAGTGAGTCGACAAGAATCCAAGAGACCCAGTACTTC; cdr3_aa: CAISESTRIQETQYF
v_call: TRBV14; d_call: TRBD1; clone_size: once; j_call: TRBJ2-1; cdr3_nt: TGTGCCAGCAGACCTGGGGACAGGGGCAATGAGCAGTTCTTC; cdr3_aa: CASRPGDRGNEQFF
v_call: TRBV20-1; d_call: TRBD1; clone_size: many; j_call: TRBJ2-5; cdr3_nt: TGCAGTGCTCCACCCGGGACAGAAGAGACCCAGTACTTC; cdr3_aa: CSAPPGTEETQYF
v_call: TRBV18; d_call: TRBD1; clone_size: many; j_call: TRBJ2-6; cdr3_nt: TGTGCCAGCTCGGCCGACAGGGGTGGGGCCAACGTCCTGACTTTC; cdr3_aa: CASSADRGGANVLTF
v_call: TRBV24-1; d_call: .; clone_size: .; j_call: TRBJ2-3; cdr3_nt: TGTGCCACCAGTGATTTCCGGGACCTCACAGATACGCAGTATTTT; cdr3_aa: CATSDFRDLTDTQYF
v_call: TRBV28; d_call: TRBD1; clone_size: many; j_call: TRBJ2-7; cdr3_nt: TGTGCCAGCAGTTTACCCCCGCAGACAGGGGTGGAGCAGTACTTC; cdr3_aa: CASSLPPQTGVEQYF
v_call: TRBV5-6; d_call: .; clone_size: .; j_call: TRBJ1-1; cdr3_nt: TGTGCCAGCAGCTTGGTCCCGGGTACTGAAGCTTTCTTT; cdr3_aa: CASSLVPGTEAFF
v_call: TRBV6-1; d_call: .; clone_size: .; j_call: TRBJ1-5; cdr3_nt: TGTGCCAGCAGGGATAATTCGGATCAGCCCCAGCATTTT; cdr3_aa: CASRDNSDQPQHF
v_call: TRBV27; d_call: TRBD2; clone_size: few; j_call: TRBJ2-7; cdr3_nt: TGTGCCAGCAGTAAGGGGCTAGCGGGCTCCTACGAGCAGTACTTC; cdr3_aa: CASSKGLAGSYEQYF
v_call: TRBV9; d_call: .; clone_size: .; j_call: TRBJ2-7; cdr3_nt: TGTGCCAGCAGCCCGCCGGGTTACCCCTCCAGCTCCTACGAGCAGTACTTC; cdr3_aa: CASSPPGYPSSSYEQYF
v_call: TRBV12-3/TRBV12-4; d_call: TRBD1; clone_size: .; j_call: TRBJ2-7; cdr3_nt: TGTGCCAGCAGTTTTATGACTACAGGGGCCTACGAGCAGTACTTC; cdr3_aa: CASSFMTTGAYEQYF
v_call: TRBV7-9; d_call: .; clone_size: once; j_call: TRBJ2-1; cdr3_nt: TGTGCCAGCAGCTCCTTCGAGGGGGAAAGGGCCGATGAGCAGTTCTTC; cdr3_aa: CASSSFEGERADEQFF
v_call: TRBV20-1; d_call: .; clone_size: .; j_call: TRBJ2-5; cdr3_nt: TGCAGTGCACCCGGGAGCCGGAGGGAGACCCAGTACTTC; cdr3_aa: CSAPGSRRETQYF
v_call: TRBV9; d_call: .; clone_size: .; j_call: TRBJ1-4; cdr3_nt: TGTGCCAGCAGCCACAGGGAGGGGGAAAAACTGTTTTTT; cdr3_aa: CASSHREGEKLFF
v_call: TRBV20-1; d_call: .; clone_size: .; j_call: TRBJ2-1; cdr3_nt: TGCAGTGCTATCGGACACGACCTTTACAATGAGCAGTTCTTC; cdr3_aa: CSAIGHDLYNEQFF
v_call: TRBV20-1; d_call: .; clone_size: many; j_call: TRBJ2-5; cdr3_nt: TGCAGTGCTAGAGCGGCAGGAGGGGAGACCCAGTACTTC; cdr3_aa: CSARAAGGETQYF